What follows are 25 T cell receptor beta chains derived from one specimen sequenced in a study of blood T cell repertoires in COVID-19. Measured with immunoSEQ multiplex PCR; TCRdb has only the in-frame clones, and not every one. The data hold 170,000 or so clones, with around four fifths observed a single time. Sequencing was performed on PBMCs or T cells enriched from blood (not recorded which). The source of these receptors is a woman between 50 and 59 years old who had recovered from COVID-19.

The chain combines TRBV27 with TRBJ2-3, with D possibly being TRBD2 (6 bases). The CDR3 has 14 residues. The germline V and J ends were trimmed by 5 bases and 1 base, with 10 bases remaining between them. Germline V gene lookup returns CDR1 MNHEY and CDR2 SMNVEV (reference sequence). The CDR3 reads CASSTVAGTDTQYF. The CDR3, as DNA: TGTGCCAGCAGTACGGTAGCGGGCACAGATACGCAGTATTTT.

The chain uses TRBV2 and TRBJ2-7; D unresolved. The ends were cut back, 5 bases at V and 3 bases at J, with 14 bases in the middle. The CDR3 extends over 14 amino acids. Germline V lookup: CDR1 SNHLY, CDR2 FYNNEI. DNA for the CDR3: TGTGCCAGCAGTCCCTCTAGGAACGGCTACGAGCAGTACTTC. Amino acids: CASSPSRNGYEQYF.

This clone was recorded once. This chain uses TRBV28 with TRBJ2-1; 7 positions agree with TRBD1. Germline V lookup: CDR1 MDHEN, CDR2 SYDVKM. Losses at the gene ends were 6 bases for V and 12 bases for J; bases not matched to a gene: 8. The CDR3 runs to 12 residues. The CDR3: CASRNRQGVQFF. CDR3 coding DNA: TGTGCCAGCAGGAATAGGCAGGGGGTGCAGTTCTTC.

The count of this clone is one. The V call is TRBV25-1, the J call TRBJ2-3, with a weak D call TRBD2 (5 bases). The CDR3 extends over 16 amino acids. The germline V and J ends were trimmed by 4 bases and 1 base, with 15 bases remaining between them. The germline CDR1 and CDR2 sequences are MGHDK and SYGVNS. The CDR3 DNA is TGTGCCAGCAGTGGAACTCGCGGGTGGGGCACAGATACGCAGTATTTT. Amino acid sequence: CASSGTRGWGTDTQYF.

The chain has TRBV12-3 or TRBV12-4 and TRBJ1-1; D may be TRBD1 (5 bases). This CDR3 is built from 13 residues. Trimming pared 4 bases from V and 5 bases from J, leaving 11 bases between. In DNA, the CDR3 is TGTGCCAGCAGTTCGCAGGGAAGGACTGAAGCTTTCTTT. Translated, it gives CASSSQGRTEAFF.

The chain joins TRBV9 to TRBJ1-4; 7 bases are a match to TRBD1. CDR1 SGDLS and CDR2 YYNGEE come from the germline V gene. The CDR3 length is 16 residues. With V trimmed by 0 bases and J by 0 bases, 2 bases remained unmatched. The chain's CDR3 is CASSVGRGATNEKLFF. The CDR3 DNA follows: TGTGCCAGCAGCGTAGGCAGGGGGGCAACTAATGAAAAACTGTTTTTT.

This clone was seen many times. The chain combines TRBV7-8 with TRBJ2-1, with unresolved D. From germline, CDR1 is SGHVS and CDR2 FQNEAQ. This CDR3 is 13 amino acids long. V lost 5 bases to trimming and J lost 4 bases, with 9 bases between them. CDR3 bases: TGTGCCAGCAGCCCCCCCCGGTACAATGAGCAGTTCTTC. It is translated as CASSPPRYNEQFF.

This chain joins TRBV7-2 and TRBJ1-2; 8 nucleotides match TRBD1. The trim removed 2 bases at V and 8 bases at J, leaving 4 bases unmatched. The CDR3 runs to 13 residues. Germline loops: CDR1 SGHTA, CDR2 FQGNSA. The CDR3 DNA sequence: TGTGCCAGCAGCTTACAGGACAGGGACGGCTACACCTTC. This gives the protein CASSLQDRDGYTF.

The chain links TRBV28 to TRBJ1-1; 8 bases fit TRBD1. The CDR3 consists of 13 residues. V was clipped by 8 bases and J by 3 bases; unmatched bases: 5. The V gene's germline CDR1 is MDHEN and CDR2 SYDVKM. The CDR3 DNA is TGTGCCAGCCTCAGGGGGCGCGACACTGAAGCTTTCTTT. Its translation: CASLRGRDTEAFF.

The chain is built from TRBV3-1 (or the pseudogene TRBV3-2) and TRBJ2-3; 7 bases are shared with TRBD1. Per germline, CDR1 LGHDT and CDR2 YNNKEL (reference sequence). Trimming cost V 5 bases and J 4 bases; bases outside gene matches: 18. This CDR3 has 18 amino acids. The CDR3 is CASSSTKRKGGAADTQYF. CDR3 sequence (DNA): TGTGCCAGCAGCTCCACGAAACGCAAAGGGGGCGCGGCAGATACGCAGTATTTT.

The genes are TRBV7-2 and TRBJ2-7; 10 nucleotides align to TRBD2. This CDR3 has 15 amino acids. V lost 1 base and J lost 5; bases outside the gene matches: 5. The V gene's germline CDR1 is SGHTA and CDR2 FQGNSA. The CDR3: CASSLEGLAGDEQYF. In nucleotides, the CDR3 is TGTGCCAGCAGCTTAGAAGGGCTAGCGGGAGACGAGCAGTACTTC.

The rearrangement joins TRBV3-1 (or the pseudogene TRBV3-2) to TRBJ2-3, with TRBD2 identical over 8 bases. From germline, CDR1 is LGHDT and CDR2 YNNKEL (reference sequence). The length of the CDR3 is 16 residues. The J segment lost 3 bases and the V segment lost 5 bases, leaving 10 bases of the junction unmatched. CDR3 protein: CASSSRGLVGTDTQYF. For the CDR3, the DNA is TGTGCCAGCAGCTCCCGGGGACTAGTTGGAACAGATACGCAGTATTTT.

The chain is built from TRBV6-1 and TRBJ2-5; tentative D call: TRBD2 (5 bases). The ends were cut back, 2 bases at V and 1 base at J, with 11 bases in the middle. The CDR3 contains 15 residues. Germline lookup yields CDR1 MNHNS and CDR2 SASEGT. The CDR3 DNA is TGTGCCAGCAGTGAAAGGAGCGCGGGCCAAGAGACCCAGTACTTC. It is translated as CASSERSAGQETQYF.

The genes are TRBV6-2 or TRBV6-3 and TRBJ2-7, with D maybe TRBD2 (6 bases). Germline loops: CDR1 MNHEY, CDR2 SVGEGT. Trimming cost V 0 bases and J 2 bases, with 17 bases left between them. The CDR3 extends over 17 amino acids. The CDR3 protein is CASSYSIQRALAYEQYF. The CDR3 DNA follows: TGTGCCAGCAGTTACTCGATCCAGCGGGCGCTTGCCTACGAGCAGTACTTC.

The J gene is TRBJ2-7, the V gene TRBV18; maybe TRBD1 (5 bases). The CDR3 runs to 15 residues. Germline V gene lookup returns CDR1 KGHSH and CDR2 LQKENI. Trimming took off 6 bases at V and 0 bases at J, with 15 bases between the two ends. The chain's CDR3 is CASSLGETGSYEQYF. The CDR3 bases are TGTGCCAGCTCGCTAGGGGAAACGGGCTCCTACGAGCAGTACTTC.

Of note for this clone: A much larger clone differs from this one at a single base, so this may be a read error. This rearrangement joins TRBV7-8 to TRBJ2-7; D is unclear. The CDR3 totals 11 residues. Trimming took off 5 bases at V and 2 bases at J, with 4 bases between the two ends. Germline-derived CDR1 and CDR2 are SGHVS and FQNEAQ. Here the CDR3 DNA reads TGTGCCAGCAGCGTCGCCTACGAGCAGTACTTC. Translating it yields CASSVAYEQYF.

Here the CDR3 DNA reads TGTGCCAGCAGTCCAGCGGGAAGGCGACAAGAGACCCAGTACTTC. This sequence encodes CASSPAGRRQETQYF. The chain joins TRBV2 to TRBJ2-5, with 7 positions matching TRBD2. With V trimmed by 5 bases and J by 2 bases, 8 bases remained unmatched. Germline V lookup: CDR1 SNHLY, CDR2 FYNNEI. The CDR3 is made up of 15 amino acids.

This clone has more than one count but fewer than ten. The chain recombines TRBV28 with TRBJ1-3; 10 bases agree with TRBD1. The CDR3 contains 15 residues. V was pared by 3 bases and J by 2 bases, with 1 base of the junction left unmatched. Looked up from germline, CDR1 is MDHEN and CDR2 is SYDVKM. The CDR3 DNA follows: TGTGCCAGCAGTTTGGGACAGGGGACTGGAAACACCATATATTTT. As protein: CASSLGQGTGNTIYF.

This chain uses TRBV19 with TRBJ1-5; 9 bases fit TRBD1. The CDR3 totals 15 residues. Per the germline V gene, CDR1 is LNHDA and CDR2 is SQIVND (reference sequence). V lost 7 bases and J lost 2; bases outside the gene matches: 6. The CDR3 nucleotides read TGTGCCAGTACCACCACAGGGGGCGGCAATCAGCCCCAGCATTTT. This codes for CASTTTGGGNQPQHF.

This chain uses TRBV30 with TRBJ1-2, with a tentative D call TRBD1 (6 bases). CDR3 length equals 14 residues. The V end was cut by 3 bases, the J end by 4 bases, with 15 bases between. Germline V CDR1 and CDR2: GTSNPN, SVGIG (reference sequence). The CDR3, as DNA: TGTGCCTGGAGGGCCACAGGGTTGACCTATGGCTACACCTTC. Its translation: CAWRATGLTYGYTF.

This rearrangement joins TRBV28 to TRBJ1-1; TRBD1 matches at 7 bases. The CDR3 is 14 amino acids. CDR1 MDHEN and CDR2 SYDVKM come from the germline V gene. With 6 bases clipped from V and 2 bases from J, the junction kept 6 bases outside the gene matches. The CDR3 DNA reads TGTGCCAGCAGCCCGGGACAGTCTAACACTGAAGCTTTCTTT. Translating it yields CASSPGQSNTEAFF.

This chain uses TRBV7-3 with TRBJ2-1, with D possibly matching TRBD2 (5 bases). Per germline, CDR1 SGHTA and CDR2 FQGTGA. V was clipped by 5 bases and J by 12 bases, with 23 bases between them. This CDR3 is 15 amino acids long. CDR3 nucleotides: TGTGCCAGCAGCCCCCAGCTGACTACTAGTCATCGGCAGTTCTTC. Protein: CASSPQLTTSHRQFF.

The chain combines TRBV6-2 or TRBV6-3 with TRBJ2-7; 9 bases map to TRBD2. The junction had 13 bases not matched to a gene; V was cut back by 2 bases and J by 5 bases. Germline V gene data show CDR1 as MNHEY and CDR2 as SVGEGT. This CDR3 has 17 residues. The CDR3 nucleotides read TGTGCCAGCAGTTACGCTATGAGGCTAGCGGGATCGAACGAGCAGTACTTC. Its protein is CASSYAMRLAGSNEQYF.

The chain combines TRBV12-5 with TRBJ1-5; 7 nucleotides line up with TRBD1. V trimming: 7 bases; J trimming: 5 bases; junction bases outside the gene matches: 8. Germline CDR1 is LGHNT and CDR2 is FRNRAP. The length of the CDR3 is 14 residues. CDR3 sequence: CASALGTEDQPQHF. For the CDR3, the DNA is TGTGCTAGTGCCCTTGGGACAGAAGATCAGCCCCAGCATTTT.

This clone was counted once. Other DNA sequences in this sample translate to the same CDR3. The gene calls are TRBV5-1 and TRBJ2-5; D remains unclear. V lost 1 base, J lost 5 bases, and 6 bases lay in between. The germline gives CDR1 SGHRS, CDR2 YFSETQ. The CDR3 consists of 12 residues. CDR3: CASSLREETQYF. The CDR3 nucleotides read TGCGCCAGCAGCTTGCGTGAGGAGACCCAGTACTTC.